Following are 20 T cell receptor beta chains from one sample sequenced in a study of vaccination effects on CD4 cells after COVID-19. In the ViraFEST assay, antigen-specific CD4+ clonotypes were identified by expansion after peptide-pool stimulation. Cells that had been cultured for less than 13 days were the source of isolated CD4+ T cells. These TCRs' antigens remain unknown. Generated by immunoSEQ multiplex PCR, the TCRdb table keeps only in-frame clones and is missing some. The table has around 19,000 clones, approximately 63% seen once. The sample was CD4+ T cells from PBMCs cultured with HCoV-229E spike peptides, taken before COVID-19 vaccination. Source of these receptors: a human donor who received a COVID-19 vaccine.

The chain recombines TRBV20-1 with TRBJ1-1, with no clear D. V lost 1 base to trimming and J lost 6 bases, with 3 bases between them. The CDR3 contains 10 residues. Germline CDR1 and CDR2: DFQATT and SNEGSKA (reference sequence). In DNA form, the CDR3 reads TGCAGTGCTAGAGCTGCTGAAGCTTTCTTT. Amino acids: CSARAAEAFF.

This chain joins TRBV2 and TRBJ1-1, with 8 bases lining up with TRBD1. Per germline, CDR1 SNHLY and CDR2 FYNNEI. Germline trimming cut 8 bases from V and 5 bases from J; bases unmatched to any gene: 16. The CDR3 covers 16 residues. The CDR3 nucleotides read TGTGCCAGCGGGTACGGGACCACAGGGGGACTAACTGAAGCTTTCTTT. It is translated as CASGYGTTGGLTEAFF. Supplemented by reference TRBV2 and TRBJ1-1, the full variable domain reads EPEVTQTPSHQVTQMGQEVILRCVPISNHLYFYWYRQILGQKVEFLVSFYNNEISEKSEIFDDQFSVERPDGSNFTLKIRSTKLEDSAMYFCASGYGTTGGLTEAFFGQGTRLTVV.

This clone was seen a single time. The CDR3 here is CASSEAGTSGHYEQYF. CDR3 sequence (DNA): TGTGCCAGCAGTGAAGCCGGGACTAGCGGACACTACGAGCAGTACTTC. The rearrangement links TRBV6-1 to TRBJ2-7; 11 bases map to TRBD2. The ends lost 0 bases at V and 3 bases at J; junction bases unmatched: 4. The germline V gene has CDR1 MNHNS and CDR2 SASEGT. The CDR3 is 16 residues long.

The V gene is TRBV19, the J gene TRBJ2-7, with D possibly TRBD1 on 6 matching bases. The CDR3 extends over 14 amino acids. The V end lost 5 bases, the J end lost 1 base, and 12 bases lay between the germline ends. Germline V CDR1 and CDR2: LNHDA, SQIVND (reference sequence). The CDR3 DNA reads as TGTGCCAGTAGTGAACAGGGAGCATCCTACGAGCAGTACTTC. It specifies CASSEQGASYEQYF.

This clone was seen only a few times. The chain joins TRBV19 to TRBJ1-2; 9 nucleotides match TRBD1. CDR1 is LNHDA and CDR2 is SQIVND in the germline V gene (reference sequence). This CDR3 is 13 amino acids long. V gave up 4 bases and J gave up 9 bases; unmatched junction bases: 6. The CDR3 region is CASSTDRGSSYTF. In DNA, the CDR3 is TGTGCCAGTAGTACCGACAGGGGGAGTAGCTACACCTTC.

This chain uses TRBV27 with TRBJ1-2; D is unclear. Trimming stripped 6 bases from V and 0 bases from J, with 14 bases between. The V gene's germline CDR1 is MNHEY and CDR2 SMNVEV (reference sequence). The CDR3 extends over 15 amino acids. Here the CDR3 DNA reads TGTGCCAGCAGCTCCCCCAGTGATTCTAACTATGGCTACACCTTC. Amino acids: CASSSPSDSNYGYTF.

V gene TRBV7-2 combines with J gene TRBJ2-1, with D unresolved. Per germline, CDR1 SGHTA and CDR2 FQGNSA. Trimming cost V 2 bases and J 8 bases, with 7 bases left between them. This CDR3 contains 12 residues. The CDR3 spells CASSLPTDEQFF. Written as DNA, the CDR3 is TGTGCCAGCAGCTTACCCACCGATGAGCAGTTCTTC.

The CDR3 nucleotides are TGTGCCAGCCAACCCCTGGGGCCGAATAATGAAAAACTGTTTTTT. Protein sequence: CASQPLGPNNEKLFF. This rearrangement joins TRBV11-2 to TRBJ1-4; TRBD1 might be the D (5 bases). The CDR3 contains 15 residues. The germline V and J ends were trimmed by 8 bases and 4 bases, with 17 bases remaining between them. The germline gives CDR1 SGHAT, CDR2 FQNNGV. The variable domain in full, completed from reference TRBV11-2 and TRBJ1-4, reads EAGVAQSPRYKIIEKRQSVAFWCNPISGHATLYWYQQILGQGPKLLIQFQNNGVVDDSQLPKDRFSAERLKGVDSTLKIQPAKLEDSAVYLCASQPLGPNNEKLFFGSGTQLSVL.

This clone has a single count. The chain is built from TRBV7-9 and TRBJ1-4; D is unresolved. The CDR3 loop spans 18 amino acids. Germline V CDR1 and CDR2: SEHNR, FQNEAQ (reference sequence). V dropped 1 base and J dropped 0 bases, with 15 bases sitting between them. The CDR3 loop reads CASSLGAGGRATNEKLFF. The DNA of the CDR3 is TGTGCCAGCAGCTTAGGGGCCGGTGGGCGGGCAACTAATGAAAAACTGTTTTTT.

This chain connects TRBV5-1 to TRBJ2-1, with 9 bases fitting TRBD2. This CDR3 contains 16 residues. V lost 4 bases, J lost 6 bases, and 11 bases stayed unmatched. Germline V CDR1 and CDR2: SGHRS, YFSETQ. CDR3 coding DNA: TGCGCCAGCAGCCTTGTTCTGCGGGGGGGTACCAATGAGCAGTTCTTC. Translating it yields CASSLVLRGGTNEQFF.

This clone was seen once. V usage is TRBV7-2 and J usage is TRBJ2-7; no clear D. With 2 bases removed from V and 0 bases from J, the gap between germline ends came to 14 bases. From germline, CDR1 is SGHTA and CDR2 FQGNSA. This CDR3 is built from 16 residues. The CDR3 here is CASSLQSGVGSYEQYF. The CDR3, as DNA: TGTGCCAGCAGCTTACAGTCTGGGGTCGGCTCCTACGAGCAGTACTTC. Based on the CDR3 plus reference TRBV7-2 and TRBJ2-7, the full variable domain is GAGVSQSPSNKVTEKGKDVELRCDPISGHTALYWYRQSLGQGLEFLIYFQGNSAPDKSGLPSDRFSAERTGGSVSTLTIQRTQQEDSAVYLCASSLQSGVGSYEQYFGPGTRLTVT.

This clone was counted only a few times. The J gene is TRBJ1-1, the V gene TRBV18; D is uncertain. The V and J ends lost 3 bases and 4 bases respectively, with 15 bases between them. Germline V gives CDR1 KGHSH, CDR2 LQKENI. The CDR3 length is 15 residues. The CDR3 sequence: CASSPPRASGTEAFF. The CDR3 region has the DNA TGTGCCAGCTCACCCCCCCGGGCTTCGGGCACTGAAGCTTTCTTT.

This clone was picked up a small number of times. This chain connects TRBV19 to TRBJ1-4; D gene ambiguous. Deletions cut 5 bases from V and 0 bases from J, with 13 bases between. The CDR3 contains 16 residues. Germline V gene sequence: CDR1 LNHDA, CDR2 SQIVND (reference sequence). The CDR3, as DNA: TGTGCCAGTAGTTTCAGTCGTTCACCAACTAATGAAAAACTGTTTTTT. Protein: CASSFSRSPTNEKLFF. Supplemented by reference TRBV19 and TRBJ1-4, the full variable domain reads DGGITQSPKYLFRKEGQNVTLSCEQNLNHDAMYWYRQDPGQGLRLIYYSQIVNDFQKGDIAEGYSVSREKKESFPLTVTSAQKNPTAFYLCASSFSRSPTNEKLFFGSGTQLSVL.

J is TRBJ1-1 and V is TRBV5-4; D gene uncertain. V lost 4 bases and J lost 2, with 9 bases in between. The CDR3 contains 13 residues. Per the germline V gene, CDR1 is SGHNT and CDR2 is YYREEE (reference sequence). The CDR3 DNA reads TGTGCCAGCAGCCCACAGACCAACACTGAAGCTTTCTTT. As protein: CASSPQTNTEAFF. Full variable domain (rest looked up from reference TRBV5-4 and TRBJ1-1): ETGVTQSPTHLIKTRGQQVTLRCSSQSGHNTVSWYQQALGQGPQFIFQYYREEENGRGNFPPRFSGLQFPNYSSELNVNALELDDSALYLCASSPQTNTEAFFGQGTRLTVV.

The chain is built from TRBV6-4 and TRBJ2-2, with 9 bases identical to TRBD2. The germline CDR1 and CDR2 sequences are MRHNA and SNTAGT. The CDR3 has 16 amino acids. The J segment lost 5 bases and the V segment lost 0 bases, leaving 4 bases of the junction unmatched. CDR3 sequence reads: CASSDSPGLATGELFF. Here the CDR3 DNA reads TGTGCCAGCAGTGACTCGCCGGGACTAGCTACCGGGGAGCTGTTTTTT.

The chain carries TRBV3-1 (or the pseudogene TRBV3-2) and TRBJ2-3; D possibly corresponds to TRBD2 (5 bases). The germline gives CDR1 LGHDT, CDR2 YNNKEL (reference sequence). The V and J ends lost 4 bases and 6 bases respectively, with 11 bases between them. This CDR3 has 13 residues. This CDR3 reads CASSPRGVDTQYF. DNA of the CDR3: TGTGCCAGCAGCCCCCGGGGAGTGGATACGCAGTATTTT.

The chain is built from TRBV11-2 and TRBJ2-6; possible D gene TRBD1, 5 bases. The germline V and J ends were trimmed by 5 bases and 4 bases, with 15 bases remaining between them. The germline V gene has CDR1 SGHAT and CDR2 FQNNGV. The CDR3 has 16 residues. CDR3 in amino acids: CASSLVQGAGANVLTF. The CDR3 DNA follows: TGTGCCAGCAGCCTGGTTCAGGGTGCGGGGGCCAACGTCCTGACTTTC.

The chain joins TRBV6-4 to TRBJ1-5; possible D gene TRBD1, 5 bases. V was clipped by 0 bases and J by 2 bases, with 5 bases between them. The CDR3 is 14 amino acids. Germline CDR1 reads MRHNA; CDR2 reads SNTAGT. The CDR3 region is CASSDSGGNQPQHF. The CDR3 DNA follows: TGTGCCAGCAGTGACTCAGGGGGCAATCAGCCCCAGCATTTT.

This clone was observed a handful of times. V is TRBV7-2 and J is TRBJ2-2; 8 bases are shared with TRBD2. Per the germline V gene, CDR1 is SGHTA and CDR2 is FQGNSA. After removal of 2 bases from V and 5 bases from J, the junction contained 7 bases not matched to a gene. CDR3 length equals 16 residues. CDR3 sequence (DNA): TGTGCCAGCAGCTTATGGAGCGGGGGAGGTACCGGGGAGCTGTTTTTT. Its protein product is CASSLWSGGGTGELFF.

The chain links TRBV11-2 to TRBJ1-5; D is uncertain. The CDR3 contains 17 residues. With 5 bases removed from V and 0 bases from J, the gap between germline ends came to 17 bases. From germline, CDR1 is SGHAT and CDR2 FQNNGV. CDR3 in DNA: TGTGCCAGCAGCGAGGCTGGGCTGAGGGCTAGCAATCAGCCCCAGCATTTT. Its translation is CASSEAGLRASNQPQHF.